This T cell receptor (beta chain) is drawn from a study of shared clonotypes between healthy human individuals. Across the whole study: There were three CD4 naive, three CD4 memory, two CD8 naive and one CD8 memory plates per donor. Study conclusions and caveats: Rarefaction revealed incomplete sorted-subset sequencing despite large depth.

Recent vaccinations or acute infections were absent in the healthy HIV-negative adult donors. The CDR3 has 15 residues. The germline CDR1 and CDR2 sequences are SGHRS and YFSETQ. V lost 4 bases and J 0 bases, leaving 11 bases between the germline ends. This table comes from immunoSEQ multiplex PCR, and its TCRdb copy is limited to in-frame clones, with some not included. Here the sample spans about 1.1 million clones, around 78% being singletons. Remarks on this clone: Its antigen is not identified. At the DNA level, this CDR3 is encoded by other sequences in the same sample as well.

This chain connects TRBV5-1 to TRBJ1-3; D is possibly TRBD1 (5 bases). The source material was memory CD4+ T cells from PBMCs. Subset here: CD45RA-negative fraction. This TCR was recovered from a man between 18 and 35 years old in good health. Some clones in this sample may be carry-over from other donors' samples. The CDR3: CASSLGALSGNTIYF. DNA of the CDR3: TGCGCCAGCAGCCTCGGGGCCCTCTCTGGAAACACCATATATTTT.